This passage covers 23 T cell receptor beta chains from one sample sequenced in a study of T cell responses to AZD1222 COVID-19 vaccine. TCRdb keeps only in-frame clones here, not all; method: immunoSEQ multiplex PCR. The sample has 150,000 to 200,000 clones, 88% seen once. The sequencing used peripheral blood, collected 28 days after the second AZD1222 dose. The source of these receptors is an adult who received the AZD1222 COVID-19 vaccine.

This sequence joins TRBV25-1 and TRBJ1-4, with 7 bases identical to TRBD1. There are 14 residues in the CDR3. Losses at the gene ends were 5 bases for V and 5 bases for J; bases not matched to a gene: 5. Germline CDR1 reads MGHDK; CDR2 reads SYGVNS. Here the CDR3 reads CASSLGTVNEKLFF. The CDR3 nucleotides are TGTGCCAGCAGTCTCGGGACAGTAAATGAAAAACTGTTTTTT.

The genes are TRBV27 and TRBJ1-5; no firm D call. The CDR3 contains 15 residues. The V end lost 2 bases, the J end lost 3 bases, and 11 bases lay between the germline ends. Germline CDR1 and CDR2: MNHEY and SMNVEV (reference sequence). The CDR3 loop reads CASSLVYSPNQPQHF. The DNA of the CDR3 is TGTGCCAGCAGTTTAGTGTACTCTCCCAATCAGCCCCAGCATTTT.

V gene TRBV28 combines with J gene TRBJ1-1; the D gene is possibly TRBD1 (6 bases). Germline values: CDR1 MDHEN, CDR2 SYDVKM. The V and J ends lost 8 bases and 7 bases respectively, with 11 bases between them. The CDR3 is 11 amino acids. The CDR3 DNA follows: TGTGCCAGCGCACGACAGGTTGAAGCTTTCTTT. This translates into CASARQVEAFF.

The V and J genes are TRBV7-9 and TRBJ2-2; D assignment may be TRBD1 or TRBD2 (5 bases each). The CDR3 spans 18 residues. V was trimmed by 6 bases and J by 3 bases, leaving 23 bases between them. CDR1 and CDR2 (germline): SEHNR, FQNEAQ (reference sequence). DNA of the CDR3: TGTGCCAGCAGGACCTTAGAGGGAGTAGGGGCCGACACCGGGGAGCTGTTTTTT. Translation: CASRTLEGVGADTGELFF.

This clone turned up a few times. This rearrangement joins TRBV14 to TRBJ2-5; possible D gene TRBD1, 5 bases. V was cut by 2 bases and J by 4 bases, with 11 bases left in between. The germline CDR1 and CDR2 sequences are SGHDN and FVKESK. The CDR3 is 14 residues long. Written as DNA, the CDR3 is TGTGCCAGCAGCCAACTAGGGGTGGGAGAGACCCAGTACTTC. Translating it yields CASSQLGVGETQYF.

The chain couples TRBV11-2 to TRBJ2-5, with D perhaps TRBD1 or TRBD2 (5 bases each). Per the germline V gene, CDR1 is SGHAT and CDR2 is FQNNGV. The CDR3 spans 14 residues. The V end lost 5 bases, the J end lost 5 bases, and 15 bases lay between the germline ends. The CDR3, as DNA: TGTGCCAGCAGCCCGGCCGGGGCGCAGGAGACCCAGTACTTC. Protein product: CASSPAGAQETQYF. Based on the CDR3 plus reference TRBV11-2 and TRBJ2-5, the full variable domain is EAGVAQSPRYKIIEKRQSVAFWCNPISGHATLYWYQQILGQGPKLLIQFQNNGVVDDSQLPKDRFSAERLKGVDSTLKIQPAKLEDSAVYLCASSPAGAQETQYFGPGTRLLVL.

J is TRBJ1-5 and V is TRBV6-2 or TRBV6-3; 11 nucleotides agree with TRBD1. V shed 5 bases, J shed 7 bases, and the junction held 10 bases outside the gene matches. The CDR3 is 16 amino acids. Germline CDR1 MNHEY, CDR2 SVGEGT. CDR3 residues: CASSTVRDRGVQPQHF. DNA of the CDR3: TGTGCCAGCAGTACCGTCCGGGACAGGGGGGTCCAGCCCCAGCATTTT.

The rearrangement uses TRBV4-3 and TRBJ2-1, with D possibly being TRBD2 (6 bases). The germline V gene encodes CDR1 LGHNA and CDR2 YSLEER. The CDR3 totals 15 residues. Trimming stripped 0 bases from V and 5 bases from J, with 11 bases between. The CDR3 coding sequence is TGCGCCAGCAGCCAAGAGTTTAGCGGAGACAATGAGCAGTTCTTC. Translation: CASSQEFSGDNEQFF.

This chain links TRBV29-1 with TRBJ2-2; D is undetermined. The CDR3 length is 14 residues. The ends were cut back, 2 bases at V and 0 bases at J, with 7 bases in the middle. Germline values: CDR1 SQVTM, CDR2 ANQGSEA. The CDR3 DNA is TGCAGCGTTGAAACGCAGTCGAACACCGGGGAGCTGTTTTTT. It yields the protein CSVETQSNTGELFF.

The chain employs TRBV11-1 and TRBJ2-1, with TRBD2 matching 10 bases. The CDR3 covers 16 residues. Germline trimming cut 8 bases from V and 2 bases from J; bases unmatched to any gene: 9. Germline V lookup: CDR1 SGHAT, CDR2 FQDESV (reference sequence). The CDR3 spells CASGPLAGAPYNEQFF. The CDR3 DNA reads as TGTGCCAGCGGGCCCCTAGCGGGAGCCCCCTACAATGAGCAGTTCTTC.

This chain connects TRBV5-1 to TRBJ2-7; the D gene could be TRBD1 or TRBD2 (5 bases each). Trimming cost V 3 bases and J 0 bases, with 7 bases left between them. This CDR3 has 13 amino acids. The germline V gene encodes CDR1 SGHRS and CDR2 YFSETQ. CDR3 in DNA: TGCGCCAGCAGCTGGGGGACCTCCTACGAGCAGTACTTC. As protein: CASSWGTSYEQYF. Supplemented by reference TRBV5-1 and TRBJ2-7, the full variable domain reads KAGVTQTPRYLIKTRGQQVTLSCSPISGHRSVSWYQQTPGQGLQFLFEYFSETQRNKGNFPGRFSGRQFSNSRSEMNVSTLELGDSALYLCASSWGTSYEQYFGPGTRLTVT.

V gene TRBV7-2 combines with J gene TRBJ1-1; D perhaps matches TRBD1 (5 bases). This CDR3 is built from 13 residues. Germline CDR1 reads SGHTA; CDR2 reads FQGNSA. Between the trimmed V and J ends, which lost 3 bases and 6 bases, there was a span of 11 bases. CDR3 amino acids: CASSFSGRAEAFF. For the CDR3, the DNA is TGTGCCAGCAGCTTTTCAGGGCGGGCTGAAGCTTTCTTT.

This chain uses TRBV4-3 with TRBJ2-3; 8 nucleotides align to TRBD2. CDR1 LGHNA and CDR2 YSLEER come from the germline V gene. Unmatched junction bases numbered 8, after V lost 3 bases and J lost 0 bases. CDR3 length: 17 amino acids. This chain's CDR3 is CASSQDISGASTDTQYF. The CDR3 nucleotides read TGCGCCAGCAGCCAGGATATTAGCGGGGCCAGCACAGATACGCAGTATTTT.

This clone turned up a few times. J is TRBJ2-7 and V is TRBV6-5; D is unclear. Trimming removed 6 bases from V and 3 bases from J, with 9 bases in between. The CDR3 spans 12 residues. The germline CDR1 and CDR2 sequences are MNHEY and SVGAGI. CDR3 DNA: TGTGCCAGCAGACGATTTGGCTACGAGCAGTACTTC. The encoded protein is CASRRFGYEQYF.

This chain connects TRBV2 to TRBJ2-7; 11 nucleotides line up with TRBD1. In germline, CDR1 is SNHLY, CDR2 FYNNEI. This CDR3 spans 17 amino acids. Unmatched junction bases numbered 11, after V lost 3 bases and J lost 4 bases. CDR3 coding DNA: TGTGCCAGCAGTGATACATCTGAAGGGGACAGGGGGTACGAGCAGTACTTC. This encodes CASSDTSEGDRGYEQYF.

Notes on this clone: Different DNA sequences within this sample yield the same CDR3. This chain connects TRBV5-1 to TRBJ1-4; D call uncertain. Germline V gives CDR1 SGHRS, CDR2 YFSETQ. There are 14 residues in the CDR3. Trimming took 4 bases from V and 5 from J, leaving 12 bases between them. For the CDR3, the DNA is TGCGCCAGCAGCCTCGACGGATTAAATGAAAAACTGTTTTTT. Its translation is CASSLDGLNEKLFF. The whole variable domain, remainder taken from reference TRBV5-1 and TRBJ1-4, is KAGVTQTPRYLIKTRGQQVTLSCSPISGHRSVSWYQQTPGQGLQFLFEYFSETQRNKGNFPGRFSGRQFSNSRSEMNVSTLELGDSALYLCASSLDGLNEKLFFGSGTQLSVL.

This sequence joins TRBV2 and TRBJ1-4; D may be TRBD1 (6 bases). V gave up 3 bases and J gave up 3 bases, with 20 bases separating them. The CDR3 contains 18 residues. Germline CDR1 reads SNHLY; CDR2 reads FYNNEI. DNA of the CDR3: TGTGCCAGCAGTGAGTTTCGCGTGGGGGCTTATTCTAATGAAAAACTGTTTTTT. Translated: CASSEFRVGAYSNEKLFF.

CDR3 sequence reads: CAMGPRANTGELFF. CDR3 coding DNA: TGTGCCATGGGGCCCAGAGCGAACACCGGGGAGCTGTTTTTT. This chain joins TRBV10-3 and TRBJ2-2, with a weak D call TRBD1 (5 bases). The CDR3 contains 14 residues. Germline V gives CDR1 ENHRY, CDR2 SYGVKD. Trimming removed 9 bases from V and 0 bases from J, with 11 bases in between.

This clone was seen a few times. This CDR3 is also generated by other DNA sequences in the sample. The V call is TRBV28, the J call TRBJ1-5, with D hard to call. This CDR3 has 14 residues. V lost 3 bases to trimming and J lost 2 bases, with 8 bases between them. From germline, CDR1 is MDHEN and CDR2 SYDVKM. The DNA for the CDR3 is TGTGCCAGCAGTTTGGCGGGTGGCAATCAGCCCCAGCATTTT. It codes for CASSLAGGNQPQHF.

The chain recombines TRBV27 with TRBJ1-2, with TRBD1 identical over 11 bases. Germline V gene data show CDR1 as MNHEY and CDR2 as SMNVEV (reference sequence). This CDR3 region has 14 residues. Trimming at V came to 5 bases and at J to 8 bases, leaving 7 bases not matched to a gene. CDR3 bases: TGTGCCAGCAGTACGGGGACAGGGGGATTAGGCTACACCTTC. It codes for CASSTGTGGLGYTF.

This chain joins TRBV7-2 and TRBJ1-2; D is unresolved. The germline V gene encodes CDR1 SGHTA and CDR2 FQGNSA. V was shortened by 11 bases and J by 7 bases, with 14 bases between the two germline ends. This CDR3 spans 11 amino acids. The CDR3 DNA is TGTGCCGCACACGGGCTTGGTGGCTACACCTTC. Amino acid sequence: CAAHGLGGYTF.

This rearrangement joins TRBV19 to TRBJ1-5, with D possibly TRBD1 on 5 matching bases. Germline V CDR1 and CDR2: LNHDA, SQIVND (reference sequence). This CDR3 has 16 amino acids. V was pared by 3 bases and J by 1 base, with 13 bases between. The DNA of the CDR3 is TGTGCCAGTAGTATGAGTCAGGGATGGAGCAATCAGCCCCAGCATTTT. Translating gives CASSMSQGWSNQPQHF.

This sequence joins TRBV18 and TRBJ1-3, with unresolved D. The CDR3 contains 14 residues. V lost 5 bases and J lost 2, with 10 bases in between. Germline CDR1 reads KGHSH; CDR2 reads LQKENI. The CDR3 DNA reads TGTGCCAGCTCAAAAATAGACCCTGGAAACACCATATATTTT. This encodes CASSKIDPGNTIYF. The full variable domain, its missing parts supplied by reference TRBV18 and TRBJ1-3, is NAGVMQNPRHLVRRRGQEARLRCSPMKGHSHVYWYRQLPEEGLKFMVYLQKENIIDESGMPKERFSAEFPKEGPSILRIQQVVRGDSAAYFCASSKIDPGNTIYFGEGSWLTVV.